This TCR beta chain was captured by sequencing in a study of T cell responses to AZD1222 COVID-19 vaccine. Study-wide background: Doses given second, at about 4 or about 12 weeks, were pooled. Study-level findings and limits: Sampled repertoires all dated from after the peak T cell response.

Points on this clone: What it binds is not known.

Sequencing was performed with immunoSEQ multiplex PCR; in TCRdb, only in-frame clones are kept and a portion is missing. The table shows 200,000 or so clones, with approximately 94% occurring only once. The CDR3 has 16 amino acids. The V end was cut by 0 bases, the J end by 8 bases, with 14 bases between. CDR1 and CDR2 from the germline V gene are LNHNV and YYDKDF (reference sequence). The sequencing here drew on peripheral blood, taken on day 0 of AZD1222 vaccination. The sequence was collected from an adult in good health. The chain joins TRBV15 to TRBJ1-6, with D uncertain. Written as DNA, the CDR3 is TGTGCCACCAGCAGAGACTTGGTCCAACCGGATTCACCCCTCCACTTT. Protein: CATSRDLVQPDSPLHF. Variable domain in full (rest from reference TRBV15 and TRBJ1-6): DAMVIQNPRYQVTQFGKPVTLSCSQTLNHNVMYWYQQKSSQAPKLLFHYYDKDFNNEADTPDNFQSRRPNTSFCFLDIRSPGLGDTAMYLCATSRDLVQPDSPLHFGNGTRLTVT.